These 22 T cell receptor beta chains originate from one sample sequenced in a study of Graves' ophthalmopathy and Graves' hyperthyroidism. Researchers took RNA transcripts and amplified TCR beta CDR3 regions from them. First-round RT-PCR with HTBI primers preceded a second-round multiplex PCR. TCRdb redid the calling of the multiplex PCR reads with MiXCR, one entry per CDR3 protein. The data contain about 600,000 distinct CDR3 sequences, roughly 40% of them singletons. The sequencing input was peripheral blood or thyroid tissue (not recorded which). These TCRs come from an adult man with Graves' hyperthyroidism.

The sample holds many counts of this clonotype. This sequence joins TRBV20-1 and TRBJ2-5, with 12 bases identical to TRBD2. Germline CDR1 DFQATT, CDR2 SNEGSKA (reference sequence). With V trimmed by 0 bases and J by 2 bases, 4 bases remained unmatched. The CDR3 loop spans 16 amino acids. CDR3 loop: CSARERLAGAQETQYF. The CDR3 DNA sequence: TGCAGTGCTAGAGAAAGACTAGCGGGGGCACAAGAGACCCAGTACTTC.

This clonotype was seen ten or more times. The rearrangement uses TRBV6-1 and TRBJ1-5; D is uncertain. Germline V gene data show CDR1 as MNHNS and CDR2 as SASEGT. This CDR3 is built from 15 residues. V was cut by 2 bases and J by 0 bases, with 8 bases left in between. The CDR3 DNA sequence: TGTGCCAGCAGTGAATTAGCGGTTAGCAATCAGCCCCAGCATTTT. This translates into CASSELAVSNQPQHF.

The genes are TRBV7-9 and TRBJ2-1; maybe TRBD1 (5 bases). Germline CDR1 reads SEHNR; CDR2 reads FQNEAQ (reference sequence). This CDR3 comprises 14 residues. Trimming removed 1 base at V and 6 bases at J, with 10 bases between. This CDR3 reads CASSLVAGANEQFF. The CDR3 nucleotides read TGTGCCAGCAGCTTAGTCGCTGGGGCCAATGAGCAGTTCTTC.

This clonotype has ten or more counts. The V call is TRBV28, the J call TRBJ1-1; 9 nucleotides line up with TRBD1. Germline assignment: CDR1 MDHEN and CDR2 SYDVKM. Germline trimming cut 6 bases from V and 10 bases from J; bases unmatched to any gene: 6. The CDR3 totals 12 residues. CDR3 in amino acids: CASSRTGGRAFF. CDR3 nucleotide sequence: TGTGCCAGCAGCAGAACAGGGGGCCGAGCTTTCTTT.

The rearrangement uses TRBV6-5 and TRBJ2-7; 9 bases line up with TRBD1. J was trimmed by 4 bases and V by 0 bases; bases with no gene match: 4. Germline V gives CDR1 MNHEY, CDR2 SVGAGI. The CDR3 spans 15 residues. The CDR3 is CASSYSEQGAYEQYF. For the CDR3, the DNA is TGTGCCAGCAGTTACTCGGAACAGGGGGCGTACGAGCAGTACTTC.

This clonotype occurred many times. The chain carries TRBV2 and TRBJ2-2, with D perhaps matching TRBD1 (5 bases). The CDR3 extends over 13 amino acids. CDR1 and CDR2 from the germline V gene are SNHLY and FYNNEI. Trimming stripped 5 bases from V and 7 bases from J, with 11 bases between. CDR3 amino acids: CASSLDSLGELFF. In DNA, the CDR3 is TGTGCCAGCAGTTTAGACAGTCTCGGGGAGCTGTTTTTT.

Remarks on this clonotype: A junction boundary mismatches the germline segment, possibly from a read error. The V and J genes are TRBV7-2 and TRBJ2-2; D is unresolved. The CDR3 contains 14 residues. Germline CDR1 reads SGHTA; CDR2 reads FQGNSA. CDR3 sequence: CASSLGPHTGELFF. As DNA, the CDR3 is TGTGCCAGCAGTTTAGGCCCACACACCGGGGAGCTGTTTTTT.

This clonotype was recorded a few times. The chain employs TRBV15 and TRBJ2-6, with D perhaps TRBD1 (5 bases). The CDR3 loop spans 18 amino acids. Trimming stripped 1 base from V and 0 bases from J, with 13 bases between. The germline V gene has CDR1 LNHNV and CDR2 YYDKDF (reference sequence). The CDR3 spells CATSRAGWTSSGANVLTF. The DNA for the CDR3 is TGTGCCACCAGCAGAGCTGGGTGGACAAGCTCTGGGGCCAACGTCCTGACTTTC.

About this clonotype: The junction and the germline gene differ at one end; a read error may be behind it. The chain carries TRBV10-3 and TRBJ1-5; the D gene is possibly TRBD1 (5 bases). Germline CDR1 is ENHRY and CDR2 is SYGVKD. The CDR3 extends over 16 amino acids. CDR3 loop: CASSFAQGGGNQPQHF. CDR3 bases: TGTGCCAGCAGTTTTGCCCAGGGCGGTGGCAATCAGCCCCAGCATTTT.

Only a few counts were recorded for this clonotype. The chain joins TRBV5-1 to TRBJ2-5; 12 nucleotides align to TRBD1. Germline V gene sequence: CDR1 SGHRS, CDR2 YFSETQ. CDR3 length equals 18 residues. The ends lost 5 bases at V and 5 bases at J; junction bases unmatched: 16. The CDR3 region has the DNA TGCGCCAGCAGTGACTTTAGGGACAGGGGGCGCCTTGGGGAGACCCAGTACTTC. Residues: CASSDFRDRGRLGETQYF.

Ten or more counts support this clonotype. The chain recombines TRBV20-1 with TRBJ1-4; no clear D gene. The germline V gene encodes CDR1 DFQATT and CDR2 SNEGSKA (reference sequence). The CDR3 has 14 residues. Between the trimmed V and J ends, which lost 6 bases and 0 bases, there was a span of 11 bases. The CDR3 region has the DNA TGCAGTGCAAATTTACAGCCAACTAATGAAAAACTGTTTTTT. Translated, it gives CSANLQPTNEKLFF.

The sample holds one count of this clonotype. Its ends do not fully match the called genes, so a read error is possible. The chain links TRBV12-3 or TRBV12-4 to TRBJ2-2, with TRBD1 identical over 7 bases. The CDR3 consists of 16 residues. CDR3 in DNA: TGTGTCAGCAGTCCATGGGCCGGGACAGTAACCGGGGAGCTGGTTTTT. It specifies CVSSPWAGTVTGELVF.

Remarks on this clonotype: One end of the junction varies from germline; a read error may be responsible. CDR3 in DNA: TGTGCCAGCAGCCTGGTGGGACCTCAAGAGACCCAGTGCTTC. Translation: CASSLVGPQETQCF. The chain employs TRBV7-9 and TRBJ2-5, with D perhaps assigned TRBD1 or TRBD2 (5 bases each). Germline V gives CDR1 SEHNR, CDR2 FQNEAQ (reference sequence). The CDR3 runs 14 residues.

This clonotype occurred many times. The chain employs TRBV7-2 and TRBJ1-2; D is possibly TRBD1 (6 bases). Trimming pared 5 bases from V and 7 bases from J, leaving 20 bases between. CDR1 and CDR2 from the germline V gene are SGHTA and FQGNSA. CDR3 length: 15 amino acids. The CDR3 bases are TGTGCCAGCAGCCCTCGGACAGCGGGACCTGCTGGCTACACCTTC. Translating gives CASSPRTAGPAGYTF.

A note on this clonotype: Just one base apart from a much larger clone, this may be a read error. The chain carries TRBV12-3 or TRBV12-4 and TRBJ1-3; D gene unclear. There are 15 residues in the CDR3. CDR3 nucleotides: TGTGCCAGCAGGCGATCTGGGAGCTCTGGAAGCACCATATATTTT. It codes for CASRRSGSSGSTIYF.

This clonotype was counted only a few times. The chain employs TRBV12-3 or TRBV12-4 and TRBJ2-7; D may be TRBD2 (5 bases). The J call is uncertain, as TRBJ2-1 better fits the DNA end. The CDR3 covers 14 residues. CDR3 residues: CASSMSGRRYEQFF. The CDR3 region has the DNA TGTGCCAGCAGTATGTCGGGCAGGAGGTATGAGCAGTTCTTC.

About this clonotype itself: The limits of the CDR3 on the DNA are not certain, so only TCRdb's listed CDR3 is given. V gene TRBV7-9 combines with J gene TRBJ2-7; the table names TRBD1, a call not compared with the DNA. Germline lookup yields CDR1 SEHNR and CDR2 FQNEAQ (reference sequence). Both ends counted, the CDR3 spans 21 residues. Here the CDR3 reads CASSFYICSAMKGQGSYEQYF.

This clonotype was recorded at least ten times. The V and J genes are TRBV7-2 and TRBJ1-1; D gene ambiguous. Germline V gene sequence: CDR1 SGHTA, CDR2 FQGNSA. The CDR3 spans 13 residues. V was cut by 1 base and J by 4 bases, with 7 bases left in between. CDR3 sequence (DNA): TGTGCCAGCAGCTTAGGTCCCCGCACTGAAGCTTTCTTT. It translates to CASSLGPRTEAFF. The variable domain in full, with the rest retrieved from reference TRBV7-2 and TRBJ1-1, is GAGVSQSPSNKVTEKGKDVELRCDPISGHTALYWYRQSLGQGLEFLIYFQGNSAPDKSGLPSDRFSAERTGGSVSTLTIQRTQQEDSAVYLCASSLGPRTEAFFGQGTRLTVV.

This clonotype appeared many times. The rearrangement links TRBV25-1 to TRBJ1-2, with a tentative D call TRBD1 (5 bases). Trimming took off 6 bases at V and 3 bases at J, with 20 bases between the two ends. CDR1 is MGHDK, CDR2 SYGVNS, per germline. The CDR3 has 16 amino acids. CDR3: CASSHTGPGSDYGYTF. DNA for the CDR3: TGTGCCAGCAGCCATACAGGTCCCGGGAGTGACTATGGCTACACCTTC.

The CDR3 spells CASSTGGQQYF. CDR3 nucleotides: TGTGCCAGCAGTACAGGGGGCCAGCAGTACTTC. The chain is built from TRBV12-3 or TRBV12-4 and TRBJ2-7; 9 bases are shared with TRBD1. The J segment lost 8 bases and the V segment lost 5 bases, leaving 1 base of the junction unmatched. There are 11 residues in the CDR3.

J is TRBJ1-2 and V is TRBV19; D is perhaps TRBD1 (6 bases). The germline CDR1 and CDR2 sequences are LNHDA and SQIVND (reference sequence). This CDR3 region has 13 residues. V was shortened by 6 bases and J by 4 bases, with 12 bases between the two germline ends. The CDR3 region is CASSQDRIYGYTF. For the CDR3, the DNA is TGTGCCAGTAGCCAAGACAGGATCTATGGCTACACCTTC.

In regard to this clonotype: Mismatch with germline at one junction end may stem from a read error. V and J are TRBV25-1 and TRBJ1-3; D unclear. The CDR3 has 15 amino acids. Germline assignment: CDR1 MGHDK and CDR2 SYGVNS. In nucleotides, the CDR3 is TGTGTCAGCAGTGGATGGGAGAGCTCTGGAAACACCATATATTTT. Its protein is CVSSGWESSGNTIYF.